Listed below are T cell receptor beta chains from one sample, sequenced in a study of graft-versus-host responses after intestinal transplantation. Produced via immunoSEQ multiplex PCR; TCRdb's table is partial and in-frame only. The table includes about 88,000 clones, about 94% detected once. No antigen has been identified for these receptors. The material was unstimulated CD4+ T cells sorted from spleen or lymph node cells, obtained before transplant. These receptors all come from a human donor who was the organ donor for an intestinal transplant. Both conserved end residues are part of each CDR3. The D gene is left open where the match is weak. Clone sizes are given selectively: once, few, many, or a class where the clone is expanded.

TRBJ1-3 | NA | NA | TRBV12-1 | CASWGGRSSGNTIYF | TGTGCCAGCTGGGGCGGAAGGTCCTCTGGAAACACCATATATTTT
TRBJ1-1 | NA | NA | TRBV18 | CASSSTVNTEAFF | TGTGCCAGCTCATCGACTGTGAACACTGAAGCTTTCTTT
TRBJ1-1 | TRBD1 | NA | TRBV28 | CASSFFWTGGAAFF | TGTGCCAGCAGTTTTTTTTGGACAGGGGGAGCGGCTTTCTTT
TRBJ1-5 | NA | NA | TRBV28 | CASSPRQIRNQPQHF | TGTGCCAGCAGCCCGAGACAGATTCGCAATCAGCCCCAGCATTTT
TRBJ2-1 | TRBD2 | NA | TRBV6-1 | CASSDWRGGGRNEQFF | TGTGCCAGCAGTGACTGGCGGGGGGGCGGTCGGAATGAGCAGTTCTTC
TRBJ2-3 | TRBD2 | once | TRBV10-3 | CAIGGVDTQYF | TGTGCCATTGGGGGGGTAGATACGCAGTATTTT
TRBJ2-6 | TRBD1 | NA | TRBV6-6 | CASMTGTGANVLTF | TGTGCCAGCATGACAGGGACTGGGGCCAACGTCCTGACTTTC
TRBJ2-5 | TRBD1 | NA | TRBV10-3 | CATTASAGGLETQYF | TGTGCCACCACGGCGTCGGCAGGGGGCTTAGAGACCCAGTACTTC
TRBJ1-1 | TRBD1 | NA | TRBV4-1 | CASSHTQGAGMNTEAFF | TGCGCCAGCAGCCATACCCAGGGGGCCGGTATGAACACTGAAGCTTTCTTT
TRBJ1-1 | NA | once | TRBV5-1 | CASSLAGAGNTEAFF | TGCGCCAGCAGCTTGGCAGGGGCGGGGAACACTGAAGCTTTCTTT
TRBJ2-1 | TRBD1 | NA | TRBV7-9 | CASSGTRDRLAYNEQFF | TGTGCCAGCAGCGGAACCCGGGACAGGCTGGCCTACAATGAGCAGTTCTTC